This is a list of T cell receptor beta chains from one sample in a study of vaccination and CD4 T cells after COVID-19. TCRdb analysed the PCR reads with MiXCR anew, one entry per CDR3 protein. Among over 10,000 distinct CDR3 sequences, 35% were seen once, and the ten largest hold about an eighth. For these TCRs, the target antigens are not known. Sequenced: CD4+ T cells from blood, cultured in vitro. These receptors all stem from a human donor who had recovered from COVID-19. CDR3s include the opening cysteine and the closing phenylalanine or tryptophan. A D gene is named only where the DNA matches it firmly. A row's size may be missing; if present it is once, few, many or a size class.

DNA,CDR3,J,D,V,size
TGCAGTGCTAGGTCGACAGCATCAAACTCCCAGCAGTACTTC,CSARSTASNSQQYF,TRBJ2-7,NA,TRBV20-1,NA
TGTGCCAGCAGCCCACTTGGACAGGGGGCGATAAAACTGTTTTTT,CASSPLGQGAIKLFF,TRBJ1-4,TRBD1,TRBV7-3,NA
TGTGCCAGCAGCCAACGCCCACTAGCGGACATAGCCAAAAACATTCAGTACTTC,CASSQRPLADIAKNIQYF,TRBJ2-4,TRBD2,TRBV4-2,NA
TGCAGTGCTAGGGCAGTAGGTGGTTCACCCCTCCACTTT,CSARAVGGSPLHF,TRBJ1-6,NA,TRBV20-1,NA
TGTGCCAGAAGCCGGGAGGGCCAGGGGGGAGAGACCCAGTACTTC,CARSREGQGGETQYF,TRBJ2-5,NA,TRBV7-9,NA
TGTGCCAGCAGCTGGAGGAGGACAGGGGGTTTCTCTGGGGCCAACGTCCTGACTTTC,CASSWRRTGGFSGANVLTF,TRBJ2-6,TRBD1,TRBV7-8,NA
TGTGCCAGCAGTGATTCTAGCGGGGGCACAGATACGCAGTATTTT,CASSDSSGGTDTQYF,TRBJ2-3,TRBD2,TRBV6-4,NA
TGTGCCAGCAGCCAAGATTTCGCTAGCGGTCGAGGCGAGCAGTACTTC,CASSQDFASGRGEQYF,TRBJ2-7,TRBD2,TRBV14,NA
TGTGCCAGCAGCTTCGGCAGGGGATACTATGGCTACACCTTC,CASSFGRGYYGYTF,TRBJ1-2,NA,TRBV7-9,few
TGTGCCTGGAGTACGGGCGGACAGGGTGGTAGGACCCAGTACTTC,CAWSTGGQGGRTQYF,TRBJ2-5,TRBD1,TRBV30,few
TGTGCCAGCAGCCCCCAGGGACCGGCGAGTCCTGAAGCTTTCTTT,CASSPQGPASPEAFF,TRBJ1-1,NA,TRBV7-3,few
TGTGCCAGCAGCCCATCCACAGATACGCAGTATTTT,CASSPSTDTQYF,TRBJ2-3,NA,TRBV5-4,NA
TGTGCCAGCAGGCCCACTAGCGGGGATACGCAGTATTTT,CASRPTSGDTQYF,TRBJ2-3,TRBD2,TRBV7-9,NA
TGTGCCAGCAGCTACCAGCCGGGACAGCCCTCAGATACGCAGTATTTT,CASSYQPGQPSDTQYF,TRBJ2-3,TRBD1,TRBV7-9,NA
TGCAGTGCTAGTCCGGGCCCTCAGGGGAGCGAGCAGTACTTC,CSASPGPQGSEQYF,TRBJ2-7,NA,TRBV20-1,NA
TGTGCCAGCAGCTTAAACCGTTTAGAGACCCAGTACTTC,CASSLNRLETQYF,TRBJ2-5,NA,TRBV7-8,NA
TGCAGTGCGCGGGGACCAGACAATGAGCAGTTCTTC,CSARGPDNEQFF,TRBJ2-1,NA,TRBV20-1,few